The present TCR beta chain was sequenced within a study of CD8 T cells in ankylosing spondylitis. Study results and limitations: Made up of under 10 highly homologous variants, a TCR beta motif appeared characteristic of ankylosing spondylitis blood. Disease-linked clones, CD8+, were relatively rare in peripheral blood.

A quantitative 5'-RACE method, one with molecular barcodes, was used to make TCR beta libraries. TCRdb re-derived calls from the 5' RACE reads in MiXCR, one entry per CDR3 protein. Of some 130,000 distinct CDR3 sequences listed, about 15% are singletons. There are 15 residues in the CDR3. Trimming removed 0 bases from V and 6 bases from J; junction bases left unmatched: 4. Germline CDR1 reads MNHEY; CDR2 reads SVGAGI. With respect to this clonotype: Its target is unknown.

This clonotype was obtained from a male donor with ankylosing spondylitis. Sequences were obtained from blood, either unsorted or a sorted T cell fraction (not recorded which). The rearrangement links TRBV6-5 to TRBJ2-7; 11 bases are shared with TRBD2. CDR3 region: CASSYSVTSGTEQYF. In DNA form, the CDR3 reads TGTGCCAGCAGTTACTCAGTGACTAGCGGGACCGAGCAGTACTTC.